This T cell receptor beta chain was captured in a study of T cell responses to AZD1222 COVID-19 vaccine. Profiling relied on immunoSEQ multiplex PCR, and the TCRdb table lists in-frame clones only, not all of them. The sample lists about 120,000 clones; about 89% were seen once. The germline CDR1 and CDR2 sequences are SGHRS and YFSETQ. V shed 0 bases and J shed 8 bases, with 11 bases lying between them. The CDR3 extends over 14 amino acids. The sequence derives from an adult in good health. J is TRBJ1-4 and V is TRBV5-1; TRBD1 is a possible D gene (5 bases). This specimen was peripheral blood, taken on day 0 of AZD1222 vaccination. The CDR3 DNA is TGCGCCAGCAGCTTGGTCGCAGGGAAGGAAAAACTGTTTTTT. It is translated as CASSLVAGKEKLFF.